This T cell receptor beta chain was captured in a study of cytomegalovirus exposure and HLA in healthy donors. J lost 5 bases, V lost 0 bases, and 1 base had no gene match. This CDR3 is built from 13 residues. Germline V lookup: CDR1 SGHNT, CDR2 YYREEE (reference sequence). The PCR employed 60 Vbeta primers together with 13 Jbeta primers. Produced via immunoSEQ multiplex PCR; TCRdb's table is partial and in-frame only. This table has some 130,000 clones, around 80% appearing once. As for this clone: What it recognizes is unknown.

Points from the study as a whole: Most TCR sequences were rare, but some public TCRs occurred in many donors. Cytomegalovirus-associated TCR beta chains were listed, numbering 164.

This rearrangement joins TRBV5-4 to TRBJ2-5, with 7 bases lining up with TRBD1. This clonotype was sampled from a female donor in good health and CMV-seronegative. The sequencing sample was made of PBMCs. CDR3 protein: CASSLDRGETQYF. The CDR3 DNA sequence: TGTGCCAGCAGCTTGGACAGGGGTGAGACCCAGTACTTC. Full variable domain (missing parts from reference TRBV5-4 and TRBJ2-5): ETGVTQSPTHLIKTRGQQVTLRCSSQSGHNTVSWYQQALGQGPQFIFQYYREEENGRGNFPPRFSGLQFPNYSSELNVNALELDDSALYLCASSLDRGETQYFGPGTRLLVL.